This T cell receptor beta chain was sequenced in a study of OX40 agonist ivuxolimab in advanced cancers. About the research overall: With ivuxolimab, an agonistic anti-OX40 (CD134) antibody, patients were treated.

TCRdb keeps only in-frame clones here, not all; method: immunoSEQ multiplex PCR. The sample includes roughly 99,000 clones, less than 95% of them seen just once. As for this clone: Its specificity is not known.

Broader study findings: Dosing at 0.1 to 3.0 mg/kg was accompanied by clonal expansion of CD4+ and CD8+ blood T cells by week 6.

V lost 5 bases to trimming and J lost 0 bases; unmatched junction nucleotides: 10. Germline V gives CDR1 SGHTA, CDR2 FQGNSA. The CDR3 is 16 amino acids. This clonotype was obtained from an adult with an advanced solid tumor such as melanoma, head and neck, liver or kidney cancer. The chain carries TRBV7-2 and TRBJ2-7, with 7 bases matching TRBD2. Specimen: CD4+ or CD8+ T cells sorted from blood, collected in a trial of the OX40 agonist ivuxolimab. The DNA of the CDR3 is TGTGCCAGCAGCAGCTACACTAGCGCCTCCTCCTACGAGCAGTACTTC. Its protein is CASSSYTSASSYEQYF. The full variable domain, its missing parts supplied by reference TRBV7-2 and TRBJ2-7, is GAGVSQSPSNKVTEKGKDVELRCDPISGHTALYWYRQSLGQGLEFLIYFQGNSAPDKSGLPSDRFSAERTGGSVSTLTIQRTQQEDSAVYLCASSSYTSASSYEQYFGPGTRLTVT.